This T cell receptor beta chain was sequenced in a study of cytomegalovirus exposure and HLA in healthy donors. The study, taken as a whole, reports: A few of the chains that were CMV-associated were confirmed in vitro to be specific for CMV antigens. Common viral pathogens seemed, in a later analysis, to connect with several of the most significant clusters. Some segments of the V type, notably TRBV6-2 and TRBV6-3, were excluded as indistinguishable.

Vbeta (60) and Jbeta (13) primers were used in the PCR. This table comes from immunoSEQ multiplex PCR, and its TCRdb copy is limited to in-frame clones, with some not included. The profile shows 80,000 to 100,000 clones, roughly 70% of them singletons. V shed 7 bases and J 5 bases; nucleotides not matched to a gene: 12. The length of the CDR3 is 15 residues. Germline V gene lookup returns CDR1 SQVTM and CDR2 ANQGSEA. As regards this clone: The antigen is not known. Other DNA variants within this sample encode the same CDR3.

The clonotype comes from a woman younger than 35 in good health and CMV-seropositive. The sequencing input was PBMCs. The chain links TRBV29-1 to TRBJ2-3, with 10 bases identical to TRBD2. CDR3 amino acids: CSAGASGSFGDTQYF. CDR3 coding DNA: TGCAGCGCTGGGGCTAGCGGGAGTTTCGGAGATACGCAGTATTTT.